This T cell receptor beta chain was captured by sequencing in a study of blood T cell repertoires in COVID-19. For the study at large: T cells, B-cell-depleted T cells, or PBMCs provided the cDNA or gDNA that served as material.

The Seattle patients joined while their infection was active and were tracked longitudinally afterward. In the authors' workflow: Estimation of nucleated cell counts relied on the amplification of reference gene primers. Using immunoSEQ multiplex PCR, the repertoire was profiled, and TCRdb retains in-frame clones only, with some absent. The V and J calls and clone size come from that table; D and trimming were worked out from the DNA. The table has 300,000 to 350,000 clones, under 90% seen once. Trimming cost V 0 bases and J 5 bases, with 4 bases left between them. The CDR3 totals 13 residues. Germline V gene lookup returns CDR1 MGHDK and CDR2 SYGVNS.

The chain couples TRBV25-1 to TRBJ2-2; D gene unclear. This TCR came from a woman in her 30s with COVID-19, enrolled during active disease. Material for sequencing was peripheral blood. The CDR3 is CASSEYGTGELFF. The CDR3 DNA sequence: TGTGCCAGCAGTGAATACGGGACCGGGGAGCTGTTTTTT.